This TCR beta chain was retrieved from a study of CD8+ T cells in alopecia areata. Whole-study findings and limits: Scalp clonality decreased significantly with tofacitinib, and so did expanded CD8+ clones among the top 100. Elevated clonality characterized lesional scalp relative to normal scalp, particularly in alopecia totalis/universalis.

Details on this clone: The antigen is unknown.

Extracted RNA was reverse transcribed, and the resulting cDNA served as sequencing template. TCRdb's copy holds only in-frame clones and misses some; the assay was immunoSEQ multiplex PCR. The sample lists approximately 200,000 clones; over 40% were seen once. V gave up 4 bases and J gave up 4 bases, with 17 bases separating them. The germline gives CDR1 SGHRS, CDR2 YFSETQ. The CDR3 consists of 15 residues. Treatment given: oral pan-JAK inhibitor, 5-10 mg twice daily. Peripheral blood and lesional scalp punch biopsies came from alopecia areata patients. PBMCs yielded sorted CD4+ and CD8+ T cells. The source of this sequence is a human donor with alopecia areata. This sample comprised CD4+ T cells sorted from blood, obtained around week 37, from a patient treated with tofacitinib. The genes are TRBV5-1 and TRBJ2-5, with D possibly being TRBD2 (7 bases). CDR3 region: CASSPLGGAGETQYF. CDR3 sequence (DNA): TGCGCCAGCAGCCCCCTGGGGGGGGCAGGAGAGACCCAGTACTTC.